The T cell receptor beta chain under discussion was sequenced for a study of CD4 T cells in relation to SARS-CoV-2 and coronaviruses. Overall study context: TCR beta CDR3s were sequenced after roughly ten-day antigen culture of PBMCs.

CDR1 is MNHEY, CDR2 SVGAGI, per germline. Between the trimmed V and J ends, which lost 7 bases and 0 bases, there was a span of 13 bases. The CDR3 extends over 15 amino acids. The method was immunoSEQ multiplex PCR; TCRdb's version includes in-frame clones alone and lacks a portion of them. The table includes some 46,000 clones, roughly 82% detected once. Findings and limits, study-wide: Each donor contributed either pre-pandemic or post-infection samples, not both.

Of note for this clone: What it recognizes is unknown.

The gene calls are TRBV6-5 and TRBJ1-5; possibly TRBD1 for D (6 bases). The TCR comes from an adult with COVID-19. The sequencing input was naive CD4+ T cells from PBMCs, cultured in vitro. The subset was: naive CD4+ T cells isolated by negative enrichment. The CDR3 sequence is CASTIQGHSNQPQHF. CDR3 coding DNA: TGTGCCAGCACCATACAGGGCCATAGCAATCAGCCCCAGCATTTT.